This passage covers 9 T cell receptor beta chains from one sample sequenced in a study of blood T cells in healthy people across ages. It was with a sample-barcoded 5' primer and a J-beta primer mix that a second PCR of roughly 7 to 12 cycles was run. TCRdb passed the 5' RACE reads through MiXCR, listing each CDR3 protein once. The sample comprises approximately 900,000 distinct CDR3 sequences, roughly 48% of which are singletons, and 10% to 15% rests with the top ten. The source material was blood. Receptors originate from a man aged 25-45 years in good health.

DNA for the CDR3: TGTGCCAGCAGTCACATAGAGCAGTACTTC. Its protein is CASSHIEQYF. This rearrangement joins TRBV12-3 or TRBV12-4 to TRBJ2-5; D not resolved. This CDR3 is 10 amino acids long. V was trimmed by 5 bases and J by 11 bases, leaving 9 bases between them.

This clonotype was seen more than once but under ten times. The V gene is TRBV12-3 or TRBV12-4, the J gene TRBJ2-3, with no clear D. The germline V and J ends were trimmed by 7 bases and 0 bases, with 14 bases remaining between them. There are 15 residues in the CDR3. CDR3 nucleotide sequence: TGTGCCAGCATCCTCCTCGGCGCTAGCACAGATACGCAGTATTTT. This translates into CASILLGASTDTQYF.

J is TRBJ2-7 and V is TRBV6-5, with a weak D call TRBD2 (6 bases). The DNA end favors TRBJ2-4, so the J call may be wrong. Looked up from germline, CDR1 is MNHEY and CDR2 is SVGAGI. The CDR3 is 15 amino acids. The CDR3 nucleotides are TGTGCCAGCAGTTACTCTAGGCAAGGAGGGTACATTCAGTACTTC. Translation: CASSYSRQGGYIQYF.

The genes are TRBV29-1 and TRBJ1-1; 7 bases fit TRBD1. Germline loops: CDR1 SQVTM, CDR2 ANQGSEA. This CDR3 region has 12 residues. V gave up 6 bases and J gave up 9 bases; unmatched junction bases: 10. Here the CDR3 reads CSVLNQGVKAFF. CDR3 bases: TGCAGCGTCTTAAACCAGGGGGTTAAAGCTTTCTTT.

The chain recombines TRBV12-3 or TRBV12-4 with TRBJ2-1; D might be TRBD1 (5 bases). This CDR3 is built from 14 residues. V was cut by 5 bases and J by 8 bases, with 16 bases left in between. Written as DNA, the CDR3 is TGTGCCAGCAGTCTCAGGGATTGGGGCTATGAGCAGTTCTTC. This translates into CASSLRDWGYEQFF.

The chain joins TRBV5-1 to TRBJ1-1; D unresolved. V was pared by 0 bases and J by 0 bases, with 9 bases between. Germline CDR1 reads SGHRS; CDR2 reads YFSETQ. The CDR3 covers 15 residues. CDR3 in DNA: TGCGCCAGCAGCTTGGCAGGAACTATGAACACTGAAGCTTTCTTT. This sequence encodes CASSLAGTMNTEAFF.

The chain combines TRBV24-1 with TRBJ1-2; D is ambiguous. The length of the CDR3 is 14 residues. Germline V lookup: CDR1 KGHDR, CDR2 SFDVKD. V lost 3 bases, J lost 3 bases, and 10 bases lay in between. The CDR3 nucleotides are TGTGCCACCAGTGATAGGAACGGATACTATGGCTACACCTTC. Translated, it gives CATSDRNGYYGYTF.

This clonotype was observed many times. The V call is TRBV5-1, the J call TRBJ2-1; 14 nucleotides agree with TRBD2. Germline V gene data show CDR1 as SGHRS and CDR2 as YFSETQ. V was clipped by 4 bases and J by 9 bases; unmatched bases: 15. CDR3 length equals 18 residues. CDR3 region: CASSRRTSGGSDFVEQFF. CDR3 sequence (DNA): TGCGCCAGCAGCCGCCGGACTAGCGGGGGGTCCGACTTTGTTGAGCAGTTCTTC.

This chain links TRBV4-1 with TRBJ2-1; D is possibly TRBD1 (6 bases). This CDR3 region has 16 residues. Germline assignment: CDR1 MGHRA and CDR2 YSYEKL. Trimming shortened V by 4 bases and J by 13 bases, and 26 bases separated the two germline ends. The CDR3 loop reads CASSLTGGSTGETQFF. CDR3 coding DNA: TGCGCCAGCAGCCTGACTGGGGGCAGTACTGGGGAGACCCAGTTCTTC.